The sequence of this T cell receptor (beta chain) was determined in a study of Graves' ophthalmopathy and Graves' hyperthyroidism. Researchers took RNA transcripts and amplified TCR beta CDR3 regions from them. RT-PCR with HTBI primers came first, then second-round multiplex PCR. TCRdb fed the multiplex PCR reads into MiXCR, producing one record per CDR3 protein. The table lists around 660,000 distinct CDR3 sequences, about 41% of them singletons. The germline V gene encodes CDR1 SNHLY and CDR2 FYNNEI. V was pared by 4 bases and J by 5 bases, with 8 bases of the junction left unmatched. The CDR3 is 15 residues long. Exclusion covered patients with other autoimmune diseases or uncontrolled infections (as well as pregnancy or lactation). In its sample, this clonotype was seen many times.

The genes are TRBV2 and TRBJ1-1, with 9 bases aligning to TRBD1. What was sequenced was peripheral blood. The sequence came from an adult man with Graves' ophthalmopathy. In nucleotides, the CDR3 is TGTGCCAGCAGTGCGTCAAGGACAGGGGTTACTGAAGCTTTCTTT. The encoded protein is CASSASRTGVTEAFF.